What follows describes a single T cell receptor beta chain. Original handling: From reference gene primer amplification, estimates of nucleated cell counts were derived. The repertoire was sequenced with immunoSEQ multiplex PCR; TCRdb's copy has only in-frame clones and lacks some. That table supplies the V and J calls and clone size; D and trimming were determined from the DNA. The sample contains over 65,000 clones, roughly 82% of which appear only once. The CDR3 is 13 residues long. Germline V lookup: CDR1 SGDLS, CDR2 YYNGEE. Trimming stripped 0 bases from V and 1 base from J, with 3 bases between. The data stem from a study of blood T cell repertoires in COVID-19. About the study: Acute and convalescent COVID-19 samples came from the United States, Italy and Spain. T cells, B-cell-depleted T cells, or PBMCs provided the cDNA or gDNA that served as material.

This clonotype originated in an older man with active COVID-19. The rearrangement uses TRBV9 and TRBJ2-3; D is unresolved. Sample: peripheral blood. This CDR3 is CASSVGGTDTQYF. The CDR3 DNA reads TGTGCCAGCAGCGTAGGCGGCACAGATACGCAGTATTTT.